These 14 T cell receptor beta chains were all obtained from the same sample, sequenced in a study of T cells in localized non-small cell lung cancer. Sequencing used immunoSEQ multiplex PCR; TCRdb keeps in-frame clones, though not all of them. The sample yields some 52,000 clones, about three quarters seen once. This sample comprised PBMCs, obtained before any cancer treatment. The receptors come from a woman aged 35 to 69 with stage II lung adenocarcinoma.

The chain links TRBV19 to TRBJ1-1; D is perhaps TRBD1 (5 bases). There are 14 residues in the CDR3. Germline V gene data show CDR1 as LNHDA and CDR2 as SQIVND (reference sequence). Trimming took 2 bases from V and 1 from J, leaving 8 bases between them. CDR3 protein: CASSIWGKNTEAFF. The CDR3 DNA follows: TGTGCCAGTAGTATATGGGGGAAGAACACTGAAGCTTTCTTT.

V and J are TRBV7-3 and TRBJ2-7; D remains unclear. Trimming removed 3 bases from V and 6 bases from J, with 12 bases in between. Per germline, CDR1 SGHTA and CDR2 FQGTGA. The CDR3 is made up of 13 amino acids. The CDR3 spells CASSFPPAPEQYF. DNA of the CDR3: TGTGCCAGCAGCTTCCCCCCGGCCCCCGAGCAGTACTTC.

The chain uses TRBV28 and TRBJ1-2; 7 nucleotides agree with TRBD1. The CDR3 consists of 15 residues. The J segment lost 7 bases and the V segment lost 4 bases, leaving 12 bases of the junction unmatched. The germline CDR1 and CDR2 sequences are MDHEN and SYDVKM. The CDR3 DNA is TGTGCCAGCAGTTCCCCAGGGGGGGCCAGGAGTGGCTACACCTTC. Translated: CASSSPGGARSGYTF.

This rearrangement joins TRBV6-5 to TRBJ1-2; 7 bases line up with TRBD1. Germline lookup yields CDR1 MNHEY and CDR2 SVGAGI. V shed 5 bases and J 2 bases; nucleotides not matched to a gene: 8. The CDR3 extends over 15 amino acids. Written as DNA, the CDR3 is TGTGCCAGCAGTCGACCGGGACAGCCCAACTATGGCTACACCTTC. Translating gives CASSRPGQPNYGYTF.

This clone was observed a handful of times. The chain combines TRBV19 with TRBJ2-2; D is uncertain. CDR3 length: 15 residues. Germline-derived CDR1 and CDR2 are LNHDA and SQIVND (reference sequence). Deletions cut 5 bases from V and 8 bases from J, with 18 bases between. The chain's CDR3 is CASSPTNRGNGELFF. DNA of the CDR3: TGTGCCAGTAGTCCCACAAACCGAGGCAATGGGGAGCTGTTTTTT.

This clone has a single count. V gene TRBV5-1 combines with J gene TRBJ1-4; unclear D gene. Germline V gene sequence: CDR1 SGHRS, CDR2 YFSETQ. This CDR3 spans 15 amino acids. Trimming stripped 7 bases from V and 3 bases from J, with 16 bases between. The CDR3 region is CASCELGRSNEKLFF. CDR3 in DNA: TGCGCCAGCTGCGAGCTGGGGAGGTCTAATGAAAAACTGTTTTTT.

The chain combines TRBV7-9 with TRBJ2-7; 13 nucleotides align to TRBD2. Trimming removed 3 bases from V and 6 bases from J; junction bases left unmatched: 5. This CDR3 contains 15 residues. Germline lookup yields CDR1 SEHNR and CDR2 FQNEAQ (reference sequence). The CDR3 coding sequence is TGTGCCAGCAGCTTCTCGGGACTAGCGGGGCTCGAGCAGTACTTC. Its protein is CASSFSGLAGLEQYF.

The chain recombines TRBV11-2 with TRBJ2-5, with a possible D match to TRBD2 (6 bases). Germline V gene sequence: CDR1 SGHAT, CDR2 FQNNGV. This CDR3 has 16 amino acids. Trimming stripped 3 bases from V and 2 bases from J, with 16 bases between. The CDR3 sequence is CASSFATGTPQETQYF. The DNA for the CDR3 is TGTGCCAGCAGCTTCGCGACCGGGACTCCACAAGAGACCCAGTACTTC. Drawing the rest from reference TRBV11-2 and TRBJ2-5, the complete variable domain is EAGVAQSPRYKIIEKRQSVAFWCNPISGHATLYWYQQILGQGPKLLIQFQNNGVVDDSQLPKDRFSAERLKGVDSTLKIQPAKLEDSAVYLCASSFATGTPQETQYFGPGTRLLVL.

This clone was observed a single time. The chain links TRBV6-4 to TRBJ1-1; D might be TRBD1 (6 bases). V gave up 0 bases and J gave up 0 bases, with 8 bases separating them. This CDR3 comprises 15 residues. Looked up from germline, CDR1 is MRHNA and CDR2 is SNTAGT. The CDR3 region is CASSDSGAMNTEAFF. The CDR3 DNA follows: TGTGCCAGCAGTGACTCGGGGGCCATGAACACTGAAGCTTTCTTT.

The chain combines TRBV18 with TRBJ1-4; the D gene is possibly TRBD1 (5 bases). Germline-derived CDR1 and CDR2 are KGHSH and LQKENI. Deletions cut 3 bases from V and 4 bases from J, with 12 bases between. The CDR3 has 15 residues. CDR3 sequence: CASSPRSGGNEKLFF. For the CDR3, the DNA is TGTGCCAGCTCACCCCGCTCGGGGGGTAATGAAAAACTGTTTTTT.

The chain joins TRBV7-3 to TRBJ2-5; 9 bases align to TRBD1. This CDR3 has 13 amino acids. The V gene end was trimmed by 5 bases and the J gene end by 4 bases; junction bases not matched to a gene: 2. From germline, CDR1 is SGHTA and CDR2 FQGTGA. The DNA for the CDR3 is TGTGCCAGCAGCCAGGACAGGGGAGAGACCCAGTACTTC. The encoded protein is CASSQDRGETQYF.

The V gene is TRBV18, the J gene TRBJ1-1, with D unresolved. Per germline, CDR1 KGHSH and CDR2 LQKENI. The CDR3 loop spans 15 amino acids. Trimming pared 0 bases from V and 2 bases from J, leaving 10 bases between. The DNA for the CDR3 is TGTGCCAGCTCACCACCGGGCGCGGAAAACACTGAAGCTTTCTTT. This translates into CASSPPGAENTEAFF.

The chain combines TRBV7-2 with TRBJ2-3; 8 bases match TRBD2. The V and J ends lost 5 bases and 2 bases, in that order; junction bases with no gene match: 9. CDR1 is SGHTA and CDR2 is FQGNSA in the germline V gene. The CDR3 has 16 residues. CDR3 DNA: TGTGCCAGCAGCCTCCGTAGCGGGACATTCACAGATACGCAGTATTTT. Translated: CASSLRSGTFTDTQYF.

The rearrangement links TRBV7-8 to TRBJ2-2; 9 bases align to TRBD1. The ends lost 2 bases at V and 0 bases at J; junction bases unmatched: 4. The CDR3 spans 17 residues. Looked up from germline, CDR1 is SGHVS and CDR2 is FQNEAQ. The CDR3 is CASSLITGGANTGELFF. In DNA form, the CDR3 reads TGTGCCAGCAGCTTAATTACAGGGGGCGCGAACACCGGGGAGCTGTTTTTT.